This T cell receptor beta chain emerged from a study of vaccination and CD4 T cells after COVID-19. Looking at the study overall: Post-COVID draws came a median around 100 days after diagnosis (range 35 to 161). Stimulation of cells relied on overlapping spike peptides derived from SARS-CoV-2, HCoV-NL63, HCoV-OC43 and HCoV-229E.

Germline lookup yields CDR1 SEHNR and CDR2 FQNEAQ (reference sequence). The CDR3 is 15 residues long. V dropped 8 bases and J dropped 0 bases, with 13 bases sitting between them. The Oncomine TCR Beta short-read assay sequenced DNA from cultured CD4+ T cells. Using its own MiXCR run on the PCR reads, TCRdb lists one record per CDR3 protein. The sample lists approximately 14,000 distinct CDR3 sequences; just over 20% were seen once. With regard to this clonotype: As yet, its antigen is unknown.

Regarding treatment: roughly 11-day PBMC culture with coronavirus spike peptide pools or control peptides (ViraFEST assay). Wells that each held a few million PBMCs were cultured with 9.5 to 10 IU/ml IL-2 and approximately 10 ug/ml peptide pools. The clonotype originates from a human donor who received a COVID-19 vaccine. J is TRBJ1-4 and V is TRBV7-9; D unresolved. Sequencing used CD4+ T cells from blood, cultured in vitro, obtained before SARS-CoV-2 vaccination. In DNA form, the CDR3 reads TGTGCCAGCGGGGAGTACCAATCAACTAATGAAAAACTGTTTTTT. Translation gives CASGEYQSTNEKLFF.